A selection of T cell receptor beta chains follows, all from one sample in a study of Graves' ophthalmopathy and Graves' hyperthyroidism. TCRdb passed the multiplex PCR reads through MiXCR, listing each CDR3 protein once. The data hold over 500,000 distinct CDR3 sequences, with about a fifth observed a single time. Sequenced: peripheral blood. Every receptor here comes from a woman between 18 and 29 years old with stable Graves' hyperthyroidism. Some clones in this sample may be carry-over from other donors' samples. Each CDR3 is given with its conserved first and last residue. The D gene is left open where the match is weak. Rows may omit the clone size; those that give it use once, few, many or a size class.

TRBV6-1	16	TRBJ1-1	-	-	CASLDLGGGIGSEAFF	TGTGCCAGCCTTGATCTTGGAGGGGGAATCGGCTCTGAAGCTTTCTTT
TRBV6-5	14	TRBJ1-1	-	many	CASRYGTWVTEAFF	TGTGCCAGCAGATACGGGACTTGGGTGACTGAAGCTTTCTTT
TRBV11-1	14	TRBJ2-7	TRBD1	many	CASSFRQGSSEQYF	TGTGCCAGCAGCTTTCGACAGGGTTCCTCCGAGCAGTACTTC
TRBV12-3/TRBV12-4	15	TRBJ2-2	-	-	CASAPGGRGTGELFF	TGTGCCAGCGCCCCGGGTGGCAGGGGCACCGGGGAGCTGTTTTTT
TRBV6-2/TRBV6-3	13	TRBJ1-5	TRBD1	many	CASRMTGDQPQHF	TGTGCCAGCAGAATGACAGGGGATCAGCCCCAGCATTTT
TRBV11-2	15	TRBJ2-7	TRBD2	-	CASSLEGTSFNEQYF	TGTGCCAGCAGCTTAGAGGGGACTAGTTTCAACGAGCAGTACTTC
TRBV13	18	TRBJ2-2	-	many	CASSPSWAGRSLVGKLFF	TGTGCCAGCAGCCCGTCGTGGGCGGGACGCTCCCTCGTAGGGAAGCTGTTTTTT
TRBV15	18	TRBJ2-4	-	many	CATSRRTAADLAKNIQYF	TGTGCCACCAGCAGAAGGACAGCCGCAGACTTAGCCAAAAACATTCAGTACTTC
TRBV20-1	12	TRBJ2-7	-	many	CSASRQLYEQYF	TGCAGTGCTAGCCGGCAGCTCTACGAGCAGTACTTC
TRBV20-1	17	TRBJ1-1	TRBD1	-	CSARDQGVGVKLTEAFF	TGCAGTGCTAGAGATCAGGGGGTTGGAGTCAAACTGACTGAAGCTTTCTTT
TRBV9	15	TRBJ1-1	-	many	CASSGGGLGNTEAFF	TGTGCCAGCAGCGGTGGGGGATTGGGCAACACTGAAGCTTTCTTT
TRBV7-6	15	TRBJ2-2	-	few	CASSQGPSNTGELFF	TGTGCCAGCAGCCAGGGGCCCTCGAACACCGGGGAGCTGTTTTTT
TRBV12-3/TRBV12-4	15	TRBJ2-5	-	many	CASSPRKGLGETQYF	TGTGCCAGCAGTCCGCGTAAGGGGCTGGGGGAGACCCAGTACTTC
TRBV15	18	TRBJ2-7	TRBD2	many	CATSRDRDSGDNSYEQYF	TGTGCCACCAGCAGAGATCGGGATAGCGGGGACAACTCCTACGAGCAGTACTTC
TRBV20-1	11	TRBJ2-5	-	few	CSAIWAETQYF	TGCAGTGCTATCTGGGCAGAGACCCAGTACTTC
TRBV6-1	13	TRBJ1-1	-	many	CASSENRETEAFF	TGTGCCAGCAGTGAAAACAGGGAGACTGAAGCTTTCTTT
TRBV6-1	14	TRBJ2-7	-	-	CASSDRAASYEQYF	TGTGCCAGCAGTGACAGGGCAGCGTCCTACGAGCAGTACTTC
TRBV12-3/TRBV12-4	13	TRBJ2-5	-	many	CASRAGEGVTQYF	TGTGCCAGCAGGGCTGGAGAGGGGGTGACCCAGTACTTC
TRBV28	12	TRBJ1-2	TRBD1	many	CASNDRVDGYTF	TGTGCCAGCAACGACAGGGTCGATGGCTACACCTTC
TRBV11-2	11	TRBJ2-7	-	-	CASCLVYEQYF	TGTGCCAGCTGTTTGGTGTACGAGCAGTACTTC
TRBV7-6	14	TRBJ1-3	-	many	CASSLLTTGNTIYF	TGTGCCAGCAGCTTGTTGACTACTGGAAACACCATATATTTT
TRBV6-2/TRBV6-3	16	TRBJ1-1	-	-	CASSYSIGSGATEAFF	TGTGCCAGCAGTTACTCGATAGGCTCAGGGGCCACTGAAGCTTTCTTT
TRBV20-1	14	TRBJ1-3	-	-	CSALAPYSGNTIYF	TGCAGTGCTCTGGCACCCTACTCTGGAAACACCATATATTTT
TRBV5-1	13	TRBJ1-1	TRBD1	many	CASSSTGGTEAFF	TGTGCCAGCAGTTCAACAGGGGGAACTGAAGCTTTCTTT